This T cell receptor beta chain was observed in a study of blood T cell repertoires in COVID-19. CDR1 and CDR2 from the germline V gene are LGHNA and YNFKEQ. The CDR3 spans 14 residues. Trimming stripped 10 bases from V and 8 bases from J, with 18 bases between. This table comes from immunoSEQ multiplex PCR, and its TCRdb copy is limited to in-frame clones, with some not included. The sample contains fewer than 250,000 clones, 80% to 90% of which appear only once. The chain employs TRBV4-2 and TRBJ1-6; weak D call: TRBD1 (6 bases). Sequenced: peripheral blood. This clonotype originated in a man aged 30 to 45 with acute or convalescent COVID-19. The CDR3 region is CATGQTHRDSPLHF. The CDR3 nucleotides read TGTGCCACCGGACAGACCCATAGGGATTCACCCCTCCACTTT.